The 5 T cell receptor beta chains below all came from one sample that was sequenced in a study of neurological immune-mediated disorders. One entry per CDR3 protein results from TCRdb running MiXCR on the 5' RACE reads. The sample has tens of thousands of distinct CDR3 sequences, around an eighth seen once. Time point given: longitudinal time-point 3. Sequences were obtained from PBMCs. Receptors were obtained from a young man in good health.

Ten or more counts support this clonotype. The V gene is TRBV20-1, the J gene TRBJ2-1, with 9 bases lining up with TRBD1. The CDR3 consists of 15 residues. CDR1 and CDR2 (germline): DFQATT, SNEGSKA (reference sequence). CDR3 sequence reads: CTVSPGQGFYNEQFF. The CDR3 DNA is TGCACCGTATCGCCGGGACAGGGTTTCTACAATGAGCAGTTCTTC.

Only a few counts were recorded for this clonotype. V is TRBV15 and J is TRBJ2-3, with TRBD1 matching over 12 bases. V was pared by 5 bases and J by 3 bases, with 6 bases of the junction left unmatched. Germline V CDR1 and CDR2: LNHNV, YYDKDF (reference sequence). CDR3 length: 16 residues. CDR3 in DNA: TGTGCCACCAGCCTCAGGGACAGGGGGCCTACAGATACGCAGTATTTT. This codes for CATSLRDRGPTDTQYF.

There are many counts of this clonotype. The gene calls are TRBV7-9 and TRBJ2-5, with TRBD2 matching over 10 bases. Looked up from germline, CDR1 is SEHNR and CDR2 is FQNEAQ (reference sequence). The CDR3 spans 18 residues. V gave up 0 bases and J gave up 4 bases; unmatched junction bases: 11. CDR3 region: CASSLAKASGRPRETQYF. The CDR3 bases are TGTGCCAGCAGCTTAGCGAAGGCTAGCGGGAGACCGCGAGAGACCCAGTACTTC.

This clonotype was detected many times. The chain employs TRBV5-1 and TRBJ1-1, with no clear D. With 0 bases removed from V and 0 bases from J, the gap between germline ends came to 3 bases. The CDR3 is made up of 13 amino acids. CDR1 is SGHRS, CDR2 YFSETQ, per germline. Written as DNA, the CDR3 is TGCGCCAGCAGCTTGGTGGTGAACACTGAAGCTTTCTTT. It is translated as CASSLVVNTEAFF.

This clonotype appeared many times. The rearrangement links TRBV7-9 to TRBJ2-5, with D perhaps matching TRBD1 (6 bases). Germline-derived CDR1 and CDR2 are SEHNR and FQNEAQ (reference sequence). The V end was cut by 0 bases, the J end by 3 bases, with 11 bases between. This CDR3 spans 15 amino acids. CDR3 bases: TGTGCCAGCAGCTTAGCGAGAGAGGGGGAAGAGACCCAGTACTTC. This gives the protein CASSLAREGEETQYF. Combining the CDR3 with reference TRBV7-9 and TRBJ2-5 gives the whole variable domain DTGVSQNPRHKITKRGQNVTFRCDPISEHNRLYWYRQTLGQGPEFLTYFQNEAQLEKSRLLSDRFSAERPKGSFSTLEIQRTEQGDSAMYLCASSLAREGEETQYFGPGTRLLVL.